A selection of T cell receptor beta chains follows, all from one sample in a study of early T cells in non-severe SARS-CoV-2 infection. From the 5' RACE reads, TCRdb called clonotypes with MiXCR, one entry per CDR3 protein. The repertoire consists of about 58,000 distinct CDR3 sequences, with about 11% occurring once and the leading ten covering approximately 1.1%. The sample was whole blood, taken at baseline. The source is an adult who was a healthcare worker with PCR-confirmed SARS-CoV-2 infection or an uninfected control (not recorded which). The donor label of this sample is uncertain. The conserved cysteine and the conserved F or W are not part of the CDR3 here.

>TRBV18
ASSQQAKGLNSPLH
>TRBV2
ASSDPFDRTLNTIY
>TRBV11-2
ASSFDGLGTEAF
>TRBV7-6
ASSQRTNTEAF
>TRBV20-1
SARVRYTEAF
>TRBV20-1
SAREGGNTGELF
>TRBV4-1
ATLGQGENYGYT
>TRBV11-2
ASSLDLSRGETQY
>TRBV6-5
ASSYTGRDGEKLF
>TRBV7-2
ASSPPRGKGY
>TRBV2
ASREGQAGPLH
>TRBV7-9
ASSGPQGASTDTQY
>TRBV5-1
ASSLRTLHTRTQY
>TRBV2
ASSIQIINEQF
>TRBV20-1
SASHPAGGLTDTQY
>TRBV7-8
ASSSGRVANTGELF
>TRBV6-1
ASSEPFGQSVYGYT